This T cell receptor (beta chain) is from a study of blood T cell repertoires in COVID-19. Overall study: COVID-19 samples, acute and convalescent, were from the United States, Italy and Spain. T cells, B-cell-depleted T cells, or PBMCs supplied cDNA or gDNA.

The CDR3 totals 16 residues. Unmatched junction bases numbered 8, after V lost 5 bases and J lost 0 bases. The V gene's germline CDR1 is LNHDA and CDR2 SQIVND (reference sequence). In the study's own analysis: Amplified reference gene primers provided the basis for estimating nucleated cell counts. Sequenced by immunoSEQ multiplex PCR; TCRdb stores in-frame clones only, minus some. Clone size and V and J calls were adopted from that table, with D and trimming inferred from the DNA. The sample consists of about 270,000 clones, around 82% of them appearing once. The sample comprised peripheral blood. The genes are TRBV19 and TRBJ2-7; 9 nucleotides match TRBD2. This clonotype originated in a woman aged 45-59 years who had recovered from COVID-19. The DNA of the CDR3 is TGTGCCAGTAGTGAGATAGCGGGGGCTAGCTCCTACGAGCAGTACTTC. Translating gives CASSEIAGASSYEQYF.